These 3 T cell receptor beta chains were all obtained from the same sample, sequenced in a study of T cell changes during pregnancy in multiple sclerosis. The protocol was immunoSEQ multiplex PCR, while the TCRdb copy is restricted to in-frame clones and leaves out a portion. The sample contains some 19,000 clones, over 80% of which appear only once. Here the sequenced sample was CD8+ T cells from peripheral blood mononuclear cells, taken after pregnancy. The source is a female donor in good health, enrolled as a control in a pregnancy study.

V usage is TRBV10-3 and J usage is TRBJ2-1; D is possibly TRBD1 (5 bases). The germline CDR1 and CDR2 sequences are ENHRY and SYGVKD. V was clipped by 3 bases and J by 2 bases, with 8 bases between them. The CDR3 totals 14 residues. This CDR3 reads CAISEGAPYNEQFF. Written as DNA, the CDR3 is TGTGCCATCAGTGAAGGGGCCCCCTACAATGAGCAGTTCTTC.

V is TRBV7-2 and J is TRBJ2-7; D may be TRBD1 (5 bases). The CDR3 has 15 residues. Germline-derived CDR1 and CDR2 are SGHTA and FQGNSA. Trimming shortened V by 5 bases and J by 0 bases, and 14 bases separated the two germline ends. CDR3 sequence: CASSIDSNPSYEQYF. CDR3 DNA: TGTGCCAGCAGCATCGACAGCAACCCCTCCTACGAGCAGTACTTC. Variable domain in full (rest from reference TRBV7-2 and TRBJ2-7): GAGVSQSPSNKVTEKGKDVELRCDPISGHTALYWYRQSLGQGLEFLIYFQGNSAPDKSGLPSDRFSAERTGGSVSTLTIQRTQQEDSAVYLCASSIDSNPSYEQYFGPGTRLTVT.

As to this clone: This same CDR3 is encoded by further DNA sequences in the sample. The chain is built from TRBV19 and TRBJ2-7; TRBD1 is a possible D gene (5 bases). The CDR3 runs 15 residues. Germline V gene lookup returns CDR1 LNHDA and CDR2 SQIVND (reference sequence). Trimming took 3 bases from V and 0 from J, leaving 12 bases between them. DNA for the CDR3: TGTGCCAGTAGTATGCTACAGGAGAGCTCCTACGAGCAGTACTTC. Encoded protein: CASSMLQESSYEQYF. The variable domain in full, completed from reference TRBV19 and TRBJ2-7, reads DGGITQSPKYLFRKEGQNVTLSCEQNLNHDAMYWYRQDPGQGLRLIYYSQIVNDFQKGDIAEGYSVSREKKESFPLTVTSAQKNPTAFYLCASSMLQESSYEQYFGPGTRLTVT.